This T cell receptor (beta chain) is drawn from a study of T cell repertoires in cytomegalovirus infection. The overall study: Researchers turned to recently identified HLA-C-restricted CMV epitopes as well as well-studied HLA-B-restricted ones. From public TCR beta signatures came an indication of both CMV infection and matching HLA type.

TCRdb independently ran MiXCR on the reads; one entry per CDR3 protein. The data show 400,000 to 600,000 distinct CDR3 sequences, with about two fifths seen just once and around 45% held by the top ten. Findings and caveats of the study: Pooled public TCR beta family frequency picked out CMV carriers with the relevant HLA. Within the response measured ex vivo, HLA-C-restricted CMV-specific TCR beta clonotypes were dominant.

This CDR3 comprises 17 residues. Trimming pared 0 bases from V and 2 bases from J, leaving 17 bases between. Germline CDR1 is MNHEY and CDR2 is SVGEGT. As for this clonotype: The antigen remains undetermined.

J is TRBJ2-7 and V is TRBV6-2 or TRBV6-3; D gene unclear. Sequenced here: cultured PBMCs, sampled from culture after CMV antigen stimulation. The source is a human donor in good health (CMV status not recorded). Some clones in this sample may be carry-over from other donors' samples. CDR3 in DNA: TGTGCCAGCAGTTACTCGGCGGCGGTTGTTACAGCCTACGAGCAGTACTTC. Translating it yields CASSYSAAVVTAYEQYF.